The T cell receptor (beta chain) described here comes from a study of cytomegalovirus exposure and HLA in healthy donors. Study summary: Findings of an earlier analysis included some 120 million unique TCR beta sequences from 170 million or so T cells. Study-wide results and caveats: Some highly shared sequence variants likely arose as a pipeline artifact. In a later analysis, a missense DCLRE1C variant was linked to TCR beta V- and J-gene trimming.

Concerning this clone: What it binds is not known. Other DNA sequences in the same sample also yield this CDR3.

Germline V gene sequence: CDR1 MNHEY, CDR2 SMNVEV (reference sequence). The CDR3 consists of 15 residues. V gave up 2 bases and J gave up 1 base; unmatched junction bases: 4. This PCR relied on a set of 60 Vbeta primers and 13 Jbeta primers. Data came from immunoSEQ multiplex PCR; TCRdb stores just in-frame clones and leaves some out. The table shows about 140,000 clones, with approximately 67% occurring only once. The V and J genes are TRBV27 and TRBJ2-7, with 8 bases lining up with TRBD2. The specimen was PBMCs. This clonotype was obtained from a woman aged 55-69 years in good health and CMV-seronegative. The CDR3 DNA reads TGTGCCAGCAGTTTACTGGCGGGAGGTTCCTACGAGCAGTACTTC. Translating gives CASSLLAGGSYEQYF.